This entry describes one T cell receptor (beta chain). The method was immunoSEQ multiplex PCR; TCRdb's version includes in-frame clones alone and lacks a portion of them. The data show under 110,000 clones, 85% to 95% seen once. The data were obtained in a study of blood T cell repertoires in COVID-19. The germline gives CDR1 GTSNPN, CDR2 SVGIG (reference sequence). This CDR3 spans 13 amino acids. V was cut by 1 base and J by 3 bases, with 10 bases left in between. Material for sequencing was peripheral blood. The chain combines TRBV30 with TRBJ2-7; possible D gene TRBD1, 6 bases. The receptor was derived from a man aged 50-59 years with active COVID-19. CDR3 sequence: CAWSATGNYEQYF. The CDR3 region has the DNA TGTGCCTGGAGTGCGACAGGAAACTACGAGCAGTACTTC.